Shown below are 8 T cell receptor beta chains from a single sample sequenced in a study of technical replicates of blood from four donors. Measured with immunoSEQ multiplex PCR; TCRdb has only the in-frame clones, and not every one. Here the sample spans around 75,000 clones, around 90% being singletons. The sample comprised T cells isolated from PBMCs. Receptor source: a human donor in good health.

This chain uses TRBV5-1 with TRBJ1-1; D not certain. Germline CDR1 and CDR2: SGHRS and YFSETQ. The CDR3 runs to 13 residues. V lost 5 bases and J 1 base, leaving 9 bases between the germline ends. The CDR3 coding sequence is TGCGCCAGCAGGAAGGGAGGGAACACTGAAGCTTTCTTT. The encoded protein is CASRKGGNTEAFF.

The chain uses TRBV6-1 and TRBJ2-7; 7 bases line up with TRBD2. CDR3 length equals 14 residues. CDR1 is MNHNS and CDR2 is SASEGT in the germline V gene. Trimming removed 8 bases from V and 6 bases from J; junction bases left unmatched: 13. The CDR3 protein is CASASAGEFSEQYF. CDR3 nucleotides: TGTGCCAGCGCTTCTGCGGGAGAATTTTCCGAGCAGTACTTC.

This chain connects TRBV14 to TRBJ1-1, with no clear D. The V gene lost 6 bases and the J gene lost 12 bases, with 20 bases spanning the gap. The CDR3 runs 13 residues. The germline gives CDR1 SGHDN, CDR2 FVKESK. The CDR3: CASRSPTSLTTFF. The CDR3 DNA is TGTGCCAGCAGGAGTCCCACCTCATTGACTACTTTCTTT.

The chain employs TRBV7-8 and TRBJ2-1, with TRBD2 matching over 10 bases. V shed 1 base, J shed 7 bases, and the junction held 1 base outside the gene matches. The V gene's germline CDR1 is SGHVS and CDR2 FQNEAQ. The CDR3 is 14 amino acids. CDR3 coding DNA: TGTGCCAGCAGCTTAGAACTAGCGGGGAATGAGCAGTTCTTC. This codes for CASSLELAGNEQFF.

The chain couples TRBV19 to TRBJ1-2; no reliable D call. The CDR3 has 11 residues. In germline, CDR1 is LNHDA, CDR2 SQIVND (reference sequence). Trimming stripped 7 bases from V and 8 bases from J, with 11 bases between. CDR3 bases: TGTGCCAGTAACAACGGCGGGGGCTACACCTTC. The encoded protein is CASNNGGGYTF. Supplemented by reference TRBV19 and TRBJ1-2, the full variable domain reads DGGITQSPKYLFRKEGQNVTLSCEQNLNHDAMYWYRQDPGQGLRLIYYSQIVNDFQKGDIAEGYSVSREKKESFPLTVTSAQKNPTAFYLCASNNGGGYTFGSGTRLTVV.

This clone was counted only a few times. CDR3 sequence: CASSPSQGRTDTQYF. The CDR3 DNA reads TGTGCCAGCTCACCATCACAGGGCCGCACAGATACGCAGTATTTT. V and J are TRBV18 and TRBJ2-3; the D gene is possibly TRBD1 (6 bases). Germline V gene lookup returns CDR1 KGHSH and CDR2 LQKENI. The CDR3 has 15 residues. Trimming cost V 2 bases and J 1 base, with 10 bases left between them.

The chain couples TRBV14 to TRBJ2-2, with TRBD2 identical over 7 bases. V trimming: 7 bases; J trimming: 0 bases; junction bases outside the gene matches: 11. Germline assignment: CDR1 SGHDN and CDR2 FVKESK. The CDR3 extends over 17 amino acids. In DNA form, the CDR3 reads TGTGCCAGCACCGAGCGGGAAGCTAATTCGAACACCGGGGAGCTGTTTTTT. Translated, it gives CASTEREANSNTGELFF.

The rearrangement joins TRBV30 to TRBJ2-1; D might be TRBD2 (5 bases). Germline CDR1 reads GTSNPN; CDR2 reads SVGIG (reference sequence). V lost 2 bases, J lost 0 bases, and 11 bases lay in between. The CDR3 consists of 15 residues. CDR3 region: CAWSPPAASYNEQFF. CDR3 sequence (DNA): TGTGCCTGGAGTCCACCAGCGGCCTCCTACAATGAGCAGTTCTTC.